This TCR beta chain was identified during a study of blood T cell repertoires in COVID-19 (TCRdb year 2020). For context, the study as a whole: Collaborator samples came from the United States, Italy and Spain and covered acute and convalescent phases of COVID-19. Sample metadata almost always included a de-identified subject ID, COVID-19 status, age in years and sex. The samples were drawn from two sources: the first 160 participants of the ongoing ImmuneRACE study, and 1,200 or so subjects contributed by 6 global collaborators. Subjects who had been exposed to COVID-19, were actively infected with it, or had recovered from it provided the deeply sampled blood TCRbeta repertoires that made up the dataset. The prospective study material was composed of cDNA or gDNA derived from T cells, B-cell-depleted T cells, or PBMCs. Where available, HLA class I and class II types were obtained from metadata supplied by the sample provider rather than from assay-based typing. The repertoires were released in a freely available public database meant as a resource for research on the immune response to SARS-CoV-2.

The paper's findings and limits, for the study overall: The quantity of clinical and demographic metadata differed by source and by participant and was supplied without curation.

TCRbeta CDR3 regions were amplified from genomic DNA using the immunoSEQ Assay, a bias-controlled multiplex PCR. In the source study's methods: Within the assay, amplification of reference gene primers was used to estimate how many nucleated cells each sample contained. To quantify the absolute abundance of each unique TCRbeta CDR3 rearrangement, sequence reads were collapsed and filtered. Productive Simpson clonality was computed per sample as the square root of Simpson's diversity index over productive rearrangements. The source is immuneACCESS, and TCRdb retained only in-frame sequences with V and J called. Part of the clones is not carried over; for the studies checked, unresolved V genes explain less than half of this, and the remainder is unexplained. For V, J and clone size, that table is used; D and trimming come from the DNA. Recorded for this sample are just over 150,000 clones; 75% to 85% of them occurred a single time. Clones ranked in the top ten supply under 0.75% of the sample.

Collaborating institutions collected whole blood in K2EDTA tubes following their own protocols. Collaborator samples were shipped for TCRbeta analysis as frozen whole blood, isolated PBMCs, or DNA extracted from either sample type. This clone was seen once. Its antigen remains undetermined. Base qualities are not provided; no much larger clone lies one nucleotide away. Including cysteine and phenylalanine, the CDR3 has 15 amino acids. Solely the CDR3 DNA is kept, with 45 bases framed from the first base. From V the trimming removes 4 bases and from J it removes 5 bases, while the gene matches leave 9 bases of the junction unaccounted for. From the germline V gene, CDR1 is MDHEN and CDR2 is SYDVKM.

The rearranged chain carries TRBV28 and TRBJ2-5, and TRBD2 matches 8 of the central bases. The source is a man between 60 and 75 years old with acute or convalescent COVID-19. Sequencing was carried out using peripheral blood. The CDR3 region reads CASSSQAGARETQYF. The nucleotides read TGTGCCAGCAGTTCTCAAGCGGGAGCACGGGAGACCCAGTACTTC.